This passage covers 8 T cell receptor beta chains from one sample sequenced in a study of blood T cell repertoires in COVID-19. Produced via immunoSEQ multiplex PCR; TCRdb's table is partial and in-frame only. The sample lists 150,000 to 200,000 clones; 70% to 90% were seen once. Sequenced: peripheral blood. All receptors derive from a woman of 80 years or more in a cohort sampled during active or convalescent COVID-19.

The rearrangement joins TRBV18 to TRBJ1-3, with a tentative D call TRBD1 (5 bases). The CDR3 covers 16 residues. Trimming shortened V by 0 bases and J by 2 bases, and 11 bases separated the two germline ends. CDR1 is KGHSH and CDR2 is LQKENI in the germline V gene. This CDR3 reads CASSPPARVTGNTIYF. In DNA form, the CDR3 reads TGTGCCAGCTCACCACCCGCCAGGGTCACTGGAAACACCATATATTTT.

DNA for the CDR3: TGTGCCAGCAGTTTTGGGACAGGGGGTGCAGATACGCAGTATTTT. This codes for CASSFGTGGADTQYF. V is TRBV28 and J is TRBJ2-3, with TRBD1 matching over 11 bases. The J segment lost 4 bases and the V segment lost 3 bases, leaving 3 bases of the junction unmatched. Germline V gives CDR1 MDHEN, CDR2 SYDVKM. This CDR3 contains 15 residues.

The V gene is TRBV27, the J gene TRBJ2-1; tentatively, D is TRBD2 (6 bases). This CDR3 spans 15 amino acids. Germline CDR1 reads MNHEY; CDR2 reads SMNVEV (reference sequence). The germline V and J ends were trimmed by 6 bases and 0 bases, with 12 bases remaining between them. In DNA form, the CDR3 reads TGTGCCAGCAGCCGAAAGCGGGCCTCCTACAATGAGCAGTTCTTC. This sequence encodes CASSRKRASYNEQFF.

The rearrangement links TRBV12-5 to TRBJ2-1; 7 bases fit TRBD1. The CDR3 consists of 17 residues. With 6 bases clipped from V and 1 base from J, the junction kept 12 bases outside the gene matches. From germline, CDR1 is LGHNT and CDR2 FRNRAP. The CDR3 nucleotides are TGTGCTAGTGGGCCCCCGACAGGGCTGCTGTCCTACAATGAGCAGTTCTTC. It specifies CASGPPTGLLSYNEQFF.

This clone was counted between two and nine times. The chain joins TRBV18 to TRBJ1-5; D is possibly TRBD1 (5 bases). This CDR3 spans 14 amino acids. Germline CDR1 reads KGHSH; CDR2 reads LQKENI. V lost 1 base and J lost 5, with 9 bases in between. In DNA, the CDR3 is TGTGCCAGCTCACCACTCAGGGATGATCAGCCCCAGCATTTT. Its protein is CASSPLRDDQPQHF.

The V gene is TRBV4-1, the J gene TRBJ1-5, with a possible D match to TRBD1 (5 bases). This CDR3 contains 16 residues. CDR1 is MGHRA and CDR2 is YSYEKL in the germline V gene. Trimming cost V 1 base and J 5 bases, with 15 bases left between them. This chain's CDR3 is CASSQVLIGDHQPQHF. The CDR3 region has the DNA TGCGCCAGCAGCCAAGTTTTGATAGGGGATCATCAGCCCCAGCATTTT.

The chain couples TRBV28 to TRBJ2-1, with 9 nucleotides matching TRBD1. There are 13 residues in the CDR3. CDR1 MDHEN and CDR2 SYDVKM come from the germline V gene. V shed 5 bases and J 6 bases; nucleotides not matched to a gene: 2. The CDR3 DNA reads TGTGCCAGCAGTACGACAGGGGGCAATGAGCAGTTCTTC. As protein: CASSTTGGNEQFF.

The chain uses TRBV30 and TRBJ2-2; the match to TRBD1 covers 8 bases. CDR3 length: 16 amino acids. J lost 4 bases, V lost 4 bases, and 11 bases had no gene match. Germline CDR1 is GTSNPN and CDR2 is SVGIG (reference sequence). CDR3 sequence reads: CAWIHQGAGITGELFF. CDR3 nucleotides: TGTGCCTGGATTCATCAGGGGGCCGGAATCACCGGGGAGCTGTTTTTT.